This TCR beta chain was observed in a study of cytomegalovirus exposure and HLA in healthy donors. Primers for the PCR totalled 60 Vbeta and 13 Jbeta. Profiled with immunoSEQ multiplex PCR; TCRdb holds only in-frame clones, not every one. The sample has 55,000 to 80,000 clones; 60% to 75% are singletons. Study-wide results and limits: A later analysis, which compared TCR beta chains of equal frequency, found the HLA-associated ones more clonally expanded. Most subjects' HLA-A and HLA-B alleles were reportedly predicted from TCR beta sequences.

As to this clone: Its antigen is still unknown.

Trimming left V 1 base short and J 1 base short, with 10 bases between. There are 15 residues in the CDR3. Germline V gives CDR1 SGHTA, CDR2 FQGNSA. The sample comprised PBMCs. The clonotype comes from a man between 65 and 80 years old in good health and CMV-seronegative. The chain employs TRBV7-2 and TRBJ2-5; no clear D. CDR3 amino acids: CASSLVAQVQETQYF. The CDR3 nucleotides are TGTGCCAGCAGCTTAGTCGCCCAGGTCCAAGAGACCCAGTACTTC.